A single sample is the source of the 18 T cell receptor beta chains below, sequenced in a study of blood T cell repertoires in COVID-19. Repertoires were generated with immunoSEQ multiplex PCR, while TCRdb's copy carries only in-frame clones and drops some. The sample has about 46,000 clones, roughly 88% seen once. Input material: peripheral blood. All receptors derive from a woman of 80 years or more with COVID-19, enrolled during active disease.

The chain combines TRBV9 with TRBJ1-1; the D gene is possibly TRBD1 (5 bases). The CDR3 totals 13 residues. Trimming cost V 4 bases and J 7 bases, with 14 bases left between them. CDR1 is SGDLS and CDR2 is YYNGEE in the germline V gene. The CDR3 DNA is TGTGCCAGCAGCCGCGGGGGGTATGATGAAGCTTTCTTT. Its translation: CASSRGGYDEAFF.

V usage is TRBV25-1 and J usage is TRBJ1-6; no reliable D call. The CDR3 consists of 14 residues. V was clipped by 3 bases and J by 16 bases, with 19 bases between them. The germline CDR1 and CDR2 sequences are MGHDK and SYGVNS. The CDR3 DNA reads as TGTGCCAGCAGTGATGTGGGCCGGCTCTTTCGGCTCCACTTT. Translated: CASSDVGRLFRLHF.

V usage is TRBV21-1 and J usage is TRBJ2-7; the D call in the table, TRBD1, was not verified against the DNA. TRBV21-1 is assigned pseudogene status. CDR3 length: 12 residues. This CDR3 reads CASSQALARQYF. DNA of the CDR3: TGTGCCAGCAGTCAGGCCCTGGCCAGGCAGTACTTC.

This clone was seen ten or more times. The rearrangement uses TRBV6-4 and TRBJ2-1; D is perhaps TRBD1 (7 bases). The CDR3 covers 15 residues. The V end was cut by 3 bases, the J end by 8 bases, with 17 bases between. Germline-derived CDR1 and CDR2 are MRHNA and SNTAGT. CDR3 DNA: TGTGCCAGCAGTGAGGCGCGGACAGGCGGGGATGAGCAGTTCTTC. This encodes CASSEARTGGDEQFF.

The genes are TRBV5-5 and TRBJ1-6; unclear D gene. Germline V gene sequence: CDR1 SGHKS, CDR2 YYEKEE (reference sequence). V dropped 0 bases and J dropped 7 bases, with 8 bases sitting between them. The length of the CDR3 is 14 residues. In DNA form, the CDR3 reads TGTGCCAGCAGCTTGGTCGGGAGGAATTCACCCCTCCACTTT. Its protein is CASSLVGRNSPLHF.

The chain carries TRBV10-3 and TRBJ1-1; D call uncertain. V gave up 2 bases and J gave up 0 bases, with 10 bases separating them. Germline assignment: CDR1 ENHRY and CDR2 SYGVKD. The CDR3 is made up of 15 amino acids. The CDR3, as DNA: TGTGCCATCAGTGAGCCCCCCGGGGTGAACACTGAAGCTTTCTTT. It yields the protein CAISEPPGVNTEAFF.

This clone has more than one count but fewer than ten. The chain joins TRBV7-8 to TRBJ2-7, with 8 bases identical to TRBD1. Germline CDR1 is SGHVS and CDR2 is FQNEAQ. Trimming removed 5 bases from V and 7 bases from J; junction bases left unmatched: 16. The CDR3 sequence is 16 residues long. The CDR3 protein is CASSPRTGYLSGEQYF. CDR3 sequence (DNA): TGTGCCAGCAGCCCTAGGACAGGGTACCTCTCGGGGGAGCAGTACTTC.

Here the CDR3 reads CASSLALNEQFF. The CDR3 nucleotides are TGCGCCAGCAGCTTGGCCCTCAATGAGCAGTTCTTC. The V and J genes are TRBV5-1 and TRBJ2-1; D uncertain. V was clipped by 0 bases and J by 6 bases, with 4 bases between them. The CDR3 runs 12 residues. Per germline, CDR1 SGHRS and CDR2 YFSETQ.

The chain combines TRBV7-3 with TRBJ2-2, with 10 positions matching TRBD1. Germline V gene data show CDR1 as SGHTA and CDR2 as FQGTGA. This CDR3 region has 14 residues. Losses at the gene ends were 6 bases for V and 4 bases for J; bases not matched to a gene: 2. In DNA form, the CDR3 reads TGTGCCAGCAGGGGGACAGGGGTCACCGGGGAGCTGTTTTTT. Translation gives CASRGTGVTGELFF.

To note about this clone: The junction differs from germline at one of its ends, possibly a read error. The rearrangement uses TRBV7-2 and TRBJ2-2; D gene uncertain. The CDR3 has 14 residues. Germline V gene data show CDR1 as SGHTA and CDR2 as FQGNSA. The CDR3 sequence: CASSLGLNPGELFF. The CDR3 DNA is TGTGCCAGCAGCTTAGGGCTGAACCCCGGGGAGCTGTTTTTT.

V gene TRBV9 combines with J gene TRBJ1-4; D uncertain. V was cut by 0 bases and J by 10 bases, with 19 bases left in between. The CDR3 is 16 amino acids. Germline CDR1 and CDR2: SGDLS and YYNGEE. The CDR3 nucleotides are TGTGCCAGCAGCGTAGATCCCTCGACCCGGGAGGGAAAACTGTTTTTT. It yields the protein CASSVDPSTREGKLFF.

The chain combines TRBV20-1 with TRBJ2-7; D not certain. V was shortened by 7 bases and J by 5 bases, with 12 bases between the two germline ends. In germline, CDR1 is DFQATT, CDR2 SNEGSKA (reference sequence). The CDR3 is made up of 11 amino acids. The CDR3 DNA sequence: TGCAGTGGAACTGCCTACGACGAGCAGTACTTC. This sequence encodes CSGTAYDEQYF.

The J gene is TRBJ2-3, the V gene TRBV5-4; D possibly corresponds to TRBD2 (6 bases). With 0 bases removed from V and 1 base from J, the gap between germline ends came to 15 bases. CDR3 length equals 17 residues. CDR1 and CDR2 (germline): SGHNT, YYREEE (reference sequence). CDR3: CASSLDSAGIGTDTQYF. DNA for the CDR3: TGTGCCAGCAGCTTGGATTCGGCGGGAATCGGCACAGATACGCAGTATTTT.

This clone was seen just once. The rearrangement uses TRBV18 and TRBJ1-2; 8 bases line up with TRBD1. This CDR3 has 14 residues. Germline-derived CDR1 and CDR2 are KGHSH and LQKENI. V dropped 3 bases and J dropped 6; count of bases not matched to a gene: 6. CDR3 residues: CASSPWGQADGYTF. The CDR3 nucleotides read TGTGCCAGCTCACCCTGGGGACAGGCGGATGGCTACACCTTC.

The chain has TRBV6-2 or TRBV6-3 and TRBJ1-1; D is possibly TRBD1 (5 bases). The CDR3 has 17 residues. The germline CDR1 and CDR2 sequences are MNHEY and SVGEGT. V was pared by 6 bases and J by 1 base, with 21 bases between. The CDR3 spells CASSGWAATRGNTEAFF. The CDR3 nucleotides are TGTGCCAGCAGCGGGTGGGCGGCGACAAGGGGGAACACTGAAGCTTTCTTT.

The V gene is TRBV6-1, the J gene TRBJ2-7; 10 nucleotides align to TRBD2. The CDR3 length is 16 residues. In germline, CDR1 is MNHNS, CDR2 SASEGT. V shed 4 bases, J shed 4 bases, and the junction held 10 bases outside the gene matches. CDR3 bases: TGTGCCAGCAGTGGGCACCTAGCGGGAGTGGGATACGAGCAGTACTTC. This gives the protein CASSGHLAGVGYEQYF.

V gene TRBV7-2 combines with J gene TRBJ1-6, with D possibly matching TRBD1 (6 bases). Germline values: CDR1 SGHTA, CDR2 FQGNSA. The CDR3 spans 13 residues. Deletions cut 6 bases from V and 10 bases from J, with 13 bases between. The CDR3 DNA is TGTGCCAGCAGTCCCTCCGGACAGTCACCCCTCCACTTT. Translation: CASSPSGQSPLHF.

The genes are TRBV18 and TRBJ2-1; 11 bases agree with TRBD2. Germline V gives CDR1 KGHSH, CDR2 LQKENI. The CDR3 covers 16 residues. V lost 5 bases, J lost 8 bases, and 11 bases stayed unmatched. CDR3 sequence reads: CASSSTLAGGLDEQFF. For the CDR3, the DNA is TGTGCCAGCTCATCCACGCTAGCGGGAGGTCTCGATGAGCAGTTCTTC.